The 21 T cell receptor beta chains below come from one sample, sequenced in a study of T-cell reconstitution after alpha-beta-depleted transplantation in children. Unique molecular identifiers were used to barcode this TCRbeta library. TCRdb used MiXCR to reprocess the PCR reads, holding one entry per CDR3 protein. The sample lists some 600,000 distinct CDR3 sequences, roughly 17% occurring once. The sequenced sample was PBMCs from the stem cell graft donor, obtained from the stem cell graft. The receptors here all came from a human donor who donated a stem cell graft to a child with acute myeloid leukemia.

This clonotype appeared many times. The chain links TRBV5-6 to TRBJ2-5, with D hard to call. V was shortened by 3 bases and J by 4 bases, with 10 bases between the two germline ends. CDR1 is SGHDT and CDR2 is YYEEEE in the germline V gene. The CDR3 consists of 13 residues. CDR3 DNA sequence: TGTGCCAGCAGCTCCGCAAATCCAGAGACCCAGTACTTC. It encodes CASSSANPETQYF.

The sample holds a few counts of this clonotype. The CDR3, as DNA: TGTGCCAGCAGCTTACTCAGGGAACTCACAGATACGCAGTATTTT. Residues: CASSLLRELTDTQYF. This rearrangement joins TRBV7-9 to TRBJ2-3, with D perhaps TRBD1 (5 bases). Germline CDR1 and CDR2: SEHNR and FQNEAQ (reference sequence). CDR3 length equals 15 residues. The V and J ends lost 2 bases and 2 bases respectively, with 11 bases between them.

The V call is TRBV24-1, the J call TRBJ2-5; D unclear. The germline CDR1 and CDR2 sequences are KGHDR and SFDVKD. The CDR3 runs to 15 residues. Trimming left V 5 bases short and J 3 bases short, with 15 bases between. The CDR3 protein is CATSGSASEKETQYF. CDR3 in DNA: TGTGCCACCAGTGGATCAGCTTCCGAAAAAGAGACCCAGTACTTC.

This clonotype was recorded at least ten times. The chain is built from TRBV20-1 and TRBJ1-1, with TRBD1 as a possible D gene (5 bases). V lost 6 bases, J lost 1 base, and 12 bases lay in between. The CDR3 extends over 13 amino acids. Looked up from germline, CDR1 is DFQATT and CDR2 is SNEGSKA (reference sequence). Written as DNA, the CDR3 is TGCAGTGCCACAAAGACAGAGAACACTGAAGCTTTCTTT. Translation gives CSATKTENTEAFF.

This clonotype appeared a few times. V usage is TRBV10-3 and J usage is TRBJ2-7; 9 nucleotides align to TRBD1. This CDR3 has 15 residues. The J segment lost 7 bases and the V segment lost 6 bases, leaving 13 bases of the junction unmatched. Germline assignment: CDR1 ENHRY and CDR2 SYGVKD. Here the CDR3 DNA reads TGTGCCATCAGCGAGACTCGGACAGGGGAGAGAGAGCAGTACTTC. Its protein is CAISETRTGEREQYF.

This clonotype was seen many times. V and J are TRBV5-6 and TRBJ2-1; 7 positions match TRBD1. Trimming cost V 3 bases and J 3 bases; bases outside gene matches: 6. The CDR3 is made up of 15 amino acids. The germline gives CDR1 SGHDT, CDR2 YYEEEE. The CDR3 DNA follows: TGTGCCAGCAGCTCGGACAGGAGTTTCTACAATGAGCAGTTCTTC. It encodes CASSSDRSFYNEQFF.

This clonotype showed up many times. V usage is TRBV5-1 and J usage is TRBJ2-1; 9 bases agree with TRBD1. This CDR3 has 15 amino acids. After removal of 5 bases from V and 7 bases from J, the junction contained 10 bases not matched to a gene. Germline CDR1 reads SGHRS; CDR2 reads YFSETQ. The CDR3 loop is CASSQGDRAGNEQFF. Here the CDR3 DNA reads TGCGCCAGCAGTCAGGGGGACAGGGCAGGGAATGAGCAGTTCTTC. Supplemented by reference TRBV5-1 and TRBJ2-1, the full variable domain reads KAGVTQTPRYLIKTRGQQVTLSCSPISGHRSVSWYQQTPGQGLQFLFEYFSETQRNKGNFPGRFSGRQFSNSRSEMNVSTLELGDSALYLCASSQGDRAGNEQFFGPGTRLTVL.

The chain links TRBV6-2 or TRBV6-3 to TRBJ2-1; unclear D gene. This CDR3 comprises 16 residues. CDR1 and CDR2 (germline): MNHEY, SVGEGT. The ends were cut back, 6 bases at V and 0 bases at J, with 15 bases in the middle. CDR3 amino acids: CASSRPGYSSYNEQFF. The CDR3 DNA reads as TGTGCCAGCAGCCGACCGGGCTACAGCTCCTACAATGAGCAGTTCTTC.

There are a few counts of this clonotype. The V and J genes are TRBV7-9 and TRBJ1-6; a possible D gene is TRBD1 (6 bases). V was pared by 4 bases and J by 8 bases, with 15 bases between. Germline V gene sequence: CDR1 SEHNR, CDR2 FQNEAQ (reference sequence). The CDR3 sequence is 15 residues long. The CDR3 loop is CASSSSTGRHSPLHF. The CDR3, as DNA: TGTGCCAGCAGCTCCTCGACAGGTCGACATTCACCCCTCCACTTT.

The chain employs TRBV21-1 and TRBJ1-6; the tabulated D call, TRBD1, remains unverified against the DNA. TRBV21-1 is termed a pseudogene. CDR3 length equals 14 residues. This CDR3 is CASSNTGGDSPLHF. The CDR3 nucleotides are TGTGCCAGCAGCAACACAGGGGGAGATTCACCCCTCCACTTT.

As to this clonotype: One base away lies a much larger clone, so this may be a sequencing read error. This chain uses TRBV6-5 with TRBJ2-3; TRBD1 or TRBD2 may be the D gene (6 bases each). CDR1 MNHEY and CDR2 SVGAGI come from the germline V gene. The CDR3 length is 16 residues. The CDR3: CVSSYGRGGSTDTQYF. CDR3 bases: TGTGTCAGCAGTTATGGCAGGGGAGGCTCTACAGATACGCAGTATTTT.

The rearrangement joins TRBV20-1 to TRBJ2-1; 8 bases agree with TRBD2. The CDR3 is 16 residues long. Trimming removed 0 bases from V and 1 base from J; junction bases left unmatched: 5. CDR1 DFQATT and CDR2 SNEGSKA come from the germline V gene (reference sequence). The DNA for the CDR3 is TGCAGTGCTAGAGAACCCGGGGGGGGGTCCTACAATGAGCAGTTCTTC. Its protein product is CSAREPGGGSYNEQFF.

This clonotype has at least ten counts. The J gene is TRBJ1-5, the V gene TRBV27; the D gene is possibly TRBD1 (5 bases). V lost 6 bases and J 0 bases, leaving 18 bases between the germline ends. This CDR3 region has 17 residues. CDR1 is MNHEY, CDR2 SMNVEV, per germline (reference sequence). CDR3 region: CASRPNRDVYSNQPQHF. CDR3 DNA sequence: TGTGCCAGCAGACCTAACCGGGACGTATATAGCAATCAGCCCCAGCATTTT.

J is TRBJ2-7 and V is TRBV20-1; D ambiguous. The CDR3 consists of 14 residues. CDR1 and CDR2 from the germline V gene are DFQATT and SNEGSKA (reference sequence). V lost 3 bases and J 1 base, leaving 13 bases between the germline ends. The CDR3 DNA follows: TGCAGTGCTAGTGGTATTGATGTTTCCTACGAGCAGTACGTC. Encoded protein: CSASGIDVSYEQYV.

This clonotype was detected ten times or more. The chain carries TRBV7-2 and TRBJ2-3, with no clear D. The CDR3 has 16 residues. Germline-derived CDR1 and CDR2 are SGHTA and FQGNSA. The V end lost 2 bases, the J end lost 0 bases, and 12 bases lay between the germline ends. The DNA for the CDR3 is TGTGCCAGCAGCTTAACGTTCGGTCCTAGCACAGATACGCAGTATTTT. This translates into CASSLTFGPSTDTQYF.

CDR3 nucleotides: TGTGCCACCAGCCCCTGGACAGATCTGCCAAACAATGAGCAGTTCTTC. It is translated as CATSPWTDLPNNEQFF. This chain links TRBV24-1 with TRBJ2-1, with D maybe TRBD1 (6 bases). The CDR3 runs 16 residues. V lost 7 bases and J 5 bases, leaving 20 bases between the germline ends. The V gene's germline CDR1 is KGHDR and CDR2 SFDVKD.

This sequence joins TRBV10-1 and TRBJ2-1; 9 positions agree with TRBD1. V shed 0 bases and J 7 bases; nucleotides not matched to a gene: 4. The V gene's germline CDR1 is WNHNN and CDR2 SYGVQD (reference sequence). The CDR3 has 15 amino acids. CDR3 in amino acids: CASSESLQGANEQFF. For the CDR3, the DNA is TGCGCCAGCAGTGAGTCCTTACAGGGGGCAAATGAGCAGTTCTTC.

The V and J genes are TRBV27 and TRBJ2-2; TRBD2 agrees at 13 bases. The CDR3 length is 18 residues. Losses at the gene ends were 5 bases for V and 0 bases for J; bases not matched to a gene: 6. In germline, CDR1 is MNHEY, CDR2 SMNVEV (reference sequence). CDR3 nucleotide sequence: TGTGCCAGCAGTCCCCTACTAGCGGGGGGGCCGAACACCGGGGAGCTGTTTTTT. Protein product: CASSPLLAGGPNTGELFF.

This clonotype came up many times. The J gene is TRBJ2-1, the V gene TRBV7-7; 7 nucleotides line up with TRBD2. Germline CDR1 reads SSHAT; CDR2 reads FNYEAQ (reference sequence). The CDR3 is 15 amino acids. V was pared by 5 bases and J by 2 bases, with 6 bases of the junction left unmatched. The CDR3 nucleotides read TGTGCCAGCAGCCTCCGACTAGCTGCCTACAATGAGCAGTTCTTC. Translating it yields CASSLRLAAYNEQFF.

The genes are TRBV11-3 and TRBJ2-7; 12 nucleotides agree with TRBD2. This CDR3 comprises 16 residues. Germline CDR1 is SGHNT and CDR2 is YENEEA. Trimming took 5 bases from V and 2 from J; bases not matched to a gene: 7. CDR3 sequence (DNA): TGTGCCAGCAGCCATCTCCTAGCGGGGGGGCCCTACGAGCAGTACTTC. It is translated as CASSHLLAGGPYEQYF.

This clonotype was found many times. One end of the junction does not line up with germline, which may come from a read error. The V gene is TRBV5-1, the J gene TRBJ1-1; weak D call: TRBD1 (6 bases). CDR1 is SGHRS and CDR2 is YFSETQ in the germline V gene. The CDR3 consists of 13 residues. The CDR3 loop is CASSLNRDTEAFF. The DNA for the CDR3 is TGTGCCAGCAGCTTAAACAGGGACACTGAAGCTTTCTTT. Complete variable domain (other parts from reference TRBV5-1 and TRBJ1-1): KAGVTQTPRYLIKTRGQQVTLSCSPISGHRSVSWYQQTPGQGLQFLFEYFSETQRNKGNFPGRFSGRQFSNSRSEMNVSTLELGDSALYLCASSLNRDTEAFFGQGTRLTVV.